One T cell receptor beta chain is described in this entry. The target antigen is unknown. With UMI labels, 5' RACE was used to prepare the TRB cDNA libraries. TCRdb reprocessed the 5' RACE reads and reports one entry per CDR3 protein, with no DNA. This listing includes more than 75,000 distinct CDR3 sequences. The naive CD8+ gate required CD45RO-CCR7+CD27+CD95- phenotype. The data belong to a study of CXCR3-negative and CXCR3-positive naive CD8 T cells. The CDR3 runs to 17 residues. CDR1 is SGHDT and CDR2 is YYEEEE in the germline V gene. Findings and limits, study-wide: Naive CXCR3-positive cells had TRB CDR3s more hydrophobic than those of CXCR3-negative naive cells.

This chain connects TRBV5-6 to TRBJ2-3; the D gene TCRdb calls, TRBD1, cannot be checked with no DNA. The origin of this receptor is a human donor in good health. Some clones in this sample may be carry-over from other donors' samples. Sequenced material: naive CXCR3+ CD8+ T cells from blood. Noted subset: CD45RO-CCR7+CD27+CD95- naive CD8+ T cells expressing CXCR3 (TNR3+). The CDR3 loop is CASSPHSNYRGTDTQYF.